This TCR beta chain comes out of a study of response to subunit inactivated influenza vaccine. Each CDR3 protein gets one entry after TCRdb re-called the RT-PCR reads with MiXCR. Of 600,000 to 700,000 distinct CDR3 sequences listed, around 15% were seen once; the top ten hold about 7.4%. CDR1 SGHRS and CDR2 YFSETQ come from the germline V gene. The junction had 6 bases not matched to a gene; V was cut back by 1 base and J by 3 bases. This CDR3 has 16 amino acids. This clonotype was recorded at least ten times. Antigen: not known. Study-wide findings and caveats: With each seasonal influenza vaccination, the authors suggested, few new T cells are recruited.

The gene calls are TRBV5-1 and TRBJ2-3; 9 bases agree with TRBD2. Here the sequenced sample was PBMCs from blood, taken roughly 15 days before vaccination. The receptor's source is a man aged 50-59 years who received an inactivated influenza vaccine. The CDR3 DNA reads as TGCGCCAGCAGCTTGCGGGCTAGCGGGAATACAGATACGCAGTATTTT. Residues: CASSLRASGNTDTQYF.